The source of this TCR beta chain is a study of cytomegalovirus exposure and HLA in healthy donors. The PCR had 60 Vbeta and 13 Jbeta primers. Only in-frame clones appear in the TCRdb table, and some are missing; sequencing was by immunoSEQ multiplex PCR. The data contain about 90,000 clones, roughly 70% of them singletons. The germline V gene encodes CDR1 LNHDA and CDR2 SQIVND (reference sequence). With 4 bases clipped from V and 4 bases from J, the junction kept 12 bases outside the gene matches. The CDR3 length is 17 residues. Broader study findings: A later analysis linked a missense DCLRE1C variant to TCR beta V- and J-gene trimming.

On this clone itself: Its specificity is unknown.

This sequence originates from a woman between 18 and 30 years old in good health and CMV-seropositive. Sequenced material: PBMCs. This chain uses TRBV19 with TRBJ2-5; 10 bases are shared with TRBD2. The CDR3 DNA follows: TGTGCCAGTAGTAGTTACTATGAAGCGGGAGGGCGAGAGACCCAGTACTTC. As protein: CASSSYYEAGGRETQYF.